This TCR beta chain originates from a study of response to subunit inactivated influenza vaccine. The table lists this clonotype with a few counts. TCRdb called the RT-PCR reads again in MiXCR, with one record for every CDR3 protein. The sample has approximately 500,000 distinct CDR3 sequences; roughly 23% are singletons. Germline V gene data show CDR1 as LGHNA and CDR2 as YSLEER. V was clipped by 0 bases and J by 4 bases, with 10 bases between them. This CDR3 has 14 amino acids. These data are also associated with another study on T cells expressing NK-cell markers. That source notes: Beta-chain TCR cDNA was generated via 5'RACE template switching with UMIs. Seven of the eight sequenced donors were classified as HCMV-seropositive, and one was classified as seronegative. Dominant NKG2C+ clonotype frequencies of roughly 1.0-7.0% of CD8+ T cells were measured in several donors.

The input for sequencing was CD4+ T cells sorted from PBMCs, taken 11 to 12 days after vaccination. The chain carries TRBV4-3 and TRBJ2-7; TRBD1 is a possible D gene (6 bases). This receptor was obtained from a man aged 50 to 59 who received an inactivated influenza vaccine. The CDR3 region has the DNA TGCGCCAGCAGCCAAGACCAGGGGAAGTACGAGCAGTACTTC. This sequence encodes CASSQDQGKYEQYF.